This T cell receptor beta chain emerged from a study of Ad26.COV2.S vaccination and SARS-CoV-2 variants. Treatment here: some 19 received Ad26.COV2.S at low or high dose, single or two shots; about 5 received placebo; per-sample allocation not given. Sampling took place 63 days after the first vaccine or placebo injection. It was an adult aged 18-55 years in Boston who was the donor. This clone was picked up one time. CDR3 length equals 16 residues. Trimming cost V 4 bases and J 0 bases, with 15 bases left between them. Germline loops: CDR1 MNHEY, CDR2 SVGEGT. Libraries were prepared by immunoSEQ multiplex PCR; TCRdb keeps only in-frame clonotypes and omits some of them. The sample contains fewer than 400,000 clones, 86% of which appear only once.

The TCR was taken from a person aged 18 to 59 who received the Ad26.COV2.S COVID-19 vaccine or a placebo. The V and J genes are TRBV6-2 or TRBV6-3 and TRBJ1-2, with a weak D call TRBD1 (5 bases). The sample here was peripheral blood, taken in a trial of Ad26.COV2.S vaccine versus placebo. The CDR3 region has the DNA TGTGCCAGCAGTTCCGGGACCCCAGAAGCTAACTATGGCTACACCTTC. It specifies CASSSGTPEANYGYTF.